Listed below are T cell receptor beta chains from one sample, sequenced in a study of control samples from healthy donors and cancer patients. Produced via immunoSEQ multiplex PCR; TCRdb's table is partial and in-frame only. The table records 190,000 or so clones, approximately 95% of them present only once. The specimen sequenced was blood. The receptor set was obtained from a man between 18 and 29 years old in good health. CDR3s leave out the opening cysteine and the closing phenylalanine or tryptophan. A D gene is named only where the DNA matches it firmly. Clone size appears in some rows only: once, few, many, or a class for an expanded clone.

>TRBV10-1|TRBJ2-2|.|.
ASSESGRQGNTGELF
>TRBV29-1|TRBJ1-2|.|.
SVEAGPDYGYT
>TRBV19|TRBJ2-7|.|.
ASSTLTAATYEQY
>TRBV4-1|TRBJ2-7|TRBD1|.
ASSQAPGQGASSYEQY
>TRBV5-1|TRBJ1-1|.|once
ASSFWSQSLTEAF
>TRBV28|TRBJ1-5|.|.
ASRELGGSNQPQH
>TRBV7-2|TRBJ1-1|.|.
ASFRAAGNTEAF
>TRBV5-5|TRBJ1-5|TRBD1|.
ASSLVTGDQPQH
>TRBV30|TRBJ1-3|.|.
AWSRGSGNTIY
>TRBV30|TRBJ2-1|TRBD2|once
AWTTGLAGTHGQF
>TRBV11-2|TRBJ2-3|.|.
ASSLSNSATGTDTQY
>TRBV6-1|TRBJ1-5|TRBD1|.
ASSEAGTGPAPRPQH
>TRBV10-2|TRBJ1-1|.|.
ASSSPVNTEAF
>TRBV29-1|TRBJ2-1|TRBD1|once
SVAKGTGYNEQF
>TRBV5-4|TRBJ1-1|.|.
ASSPAGQWNTEAF
>TRBV19|TRBJ1-1|.|.
ASSISAVNTEAF
>TRBV6-5|TRBJ2-5|TRBD2|.
ASCLAGVETQY
>TRBV5-5|TRBJ2-1|.|.
ASSFLRGTNNEQF
>TRBV2|TRBJ2-3|.|.
ASSLEPDTQY
>TRBV2|TRBJ1-4|.|once
ASSAPGAGNEKLF
>TRBV10-2|TRBJ1-5|TRBD1|.
ASSGTGNQPQH
>TRBV5-5|TRBJ1-6|TRBD1|.
ASSLEGASPLH
>TRBV5-1|TRBJ1-6|TRBD1|.
ASREGTGGPNSPLH
>TRBV5-6|TRBJ2-2|.|.
ASSHRGGSPGELF
>TRBV4-1|TRBJ1-6|TRBD1|.
ASSTRWGQGLNRDNSPLH
>TRBV6-4|TRBJ2-1|.|once
ASSEGGNEQF
>TRBV5-4|TRBJ1-6|TRBD1|.
ASSDNDRGLNSPLH
>TRBV6-5|TRBJ1-6|.|.
ASSRDGTSSPLH
>TRBV30|TRBJ2-1|TRBD2|.
AWRPIPGTSGSSYNEQF
>TRBV2|TRBJ1-4|.|.
ASSESAATNEKLF
>TRBV5-5|TRBJ1-5|.|once
ASSLEDQAYQPQH